The 25 T cell receptor beta chains presented below share a single source sample, sequenced in a study of identical twins. TCRdb reprocessed the 5' RACE reads via MiXCR and lists one record per CDR3 protein. The sample has some 250,000 distinct CDR3 sequences, about 13% seen once. This sample also belongs to another study, concerning yellow fever vaccine responses in identical twins.

The sequenced sample was memory (CD45RO+) T cells sorted from blood. These receptors all stem from a young woman in good health.

This clonotype was seen a single time. The genes are TRBV7-9 and TRBJ2-1; D not certain. This CDR3 has 12 amino acids. Germline CDR1 and CDR2: SEHNR and FQNEAQ (reference sequence). The germline V and J ends were trimmed by 1 base and 14 bases, with 12 bases remaining between them. CDR3 in DNA: TGTGCCAGCAGCTTAGAGAAAGGGATGGAGTTCTTC. It yields the protein CASSLEKGMEFF.

There are a few counts of this clonotype. The chain carries TRBV6-2 or TRBV6-3 and TRBJ2-1; TRBD2 aligns across 12 bases. Germline V gives CDR1 MNHEY, CDR2 SVGEGT. This CDR3 is 13 amino acids long. The V and J ends lost 10 bases and 7 bases, in that order; junction bases with no gene match: 5. The CDR3 sequence: CATRLAGENEQFF. The CDR3 DNA sequence: TGTGCCACCCGACTAGCGGGAGAGAATGAGCAGTTCTTC.

This chain joins TRBV20-1 and TRBJ2-1; 13 positions agree with TRBD2. This CDR3 has 14 residues. Germline V gives CDR1 DFQATT, CDR2 SNEGSKA (reference sequence). Trimming cost V 6 bases and J 9 bases; bases outside gene matches: 8. This chain's CDR3 is CSARTSGSQREQFF. The CDR3 DNA sequence: TGCAGTGCCAGGACTAGCGGGAGTCAACGTGAGCAGTTCTTC.

At least ten counts were recorded for this clonotype. The chain is built from TRBV29-1 and TRBJ2-3, with 10 bases matching TRBD2. The germline gives CDR1 SQVTM, CDR2 ANQGSEA. J gave up 1 base and V 3 bases, and 1 base lay outside the gene matches. CDR3 size: 14 residues. The CDR3 sequence is CSVDGTSGTDTQYF. The CDR3 DNA is TGCAGCGTTGACGGGACTAGCGGCACAGATACGCAGTATTTT.

This clonotype was picked up a small number of times. V usage is TRBV7-2 and J usage is TRBJ2-7, with 8 bases fitting TRBD2. CDR3 size: 17 residues. CDR1 is SGHTA and CDR2 is FQGNSA in the germline V gene. V was pared by 3 bases and J by 4 bases, with 14 bases of the junction left unmatched. The CDR3 is CASSLSGGGFRLYEQYF. CDR3 DNA sequence: TGTGCCAGCAGCTTGTCCGGGGGGGGGTTCAGGCTTTACGAGCAGTACTTC.

The chain has TRBV15 and TRBJ1-6; perhaps TRBD1 as D (5 bases). The germline V and J ends were trimmed by 6 bases and 5 bases, with 11 bases remaining between them. Per germline, CDR1 LNHNV and CDR2 YYDKDF (reference sequence). This CDR3 is built from 14 residues. The CDR3 loop is CATRPGNHNSPLHF. The CDR3 coding sequence is TGTGCCACCAGACCAGGGAACCATAATTCACCCCTCCACTTT.

This clonotype was seen a few times. This chain links TRBV19 with TRBJ1-5, with D tentatively TRBD1 (6 bases). Germline V gives CDR1 LNHDA, CDR2 SQIVND (reference sequence). This CDR3 comprises 12 residues. V was cut by 10 bases and J by 3 bases, with 10 bases left in between. The CDR3 region is CATRTVNQPQHF. The CDR3 nucleotides are TGTGCCACTCGGACAGTCAATCAGCCCCAGCATTTT.

In this sample, this clonotype turned up a few times. The CDR3 spells CASSLLGRQETQYF. As DNA, the CDR3 is TGTGCCAGCAGCTTGTTAGGCCGTCAAGAGACCCAGTACTTC. The V gene is TRBV5-6, the J gene TRBJ2-5; D uncertain. The ends were cut back, 1 base at V and 2 bases at J, with 9 bases in the middle. There are 14 residues in the CDR3. CDR1 and CDR2 from the germline V gene are SGHDT and YYEEEE. The complete variable domain, with remaining parts taken from reference TRBV5-6 and TRBJ2-5, reads DAGVTQSPTHLIKTRGQQVTLRCSPKSGHDTVSWYQQALGQGPQFIFQYYEEEERQRGNFPDRFSGHQFPNYSSELNVNALLLGDSALYLCASSLLGRQETQYFGPGTRLLVL.

The V and J genes are TRBV6-4 and TRBJ2-1; possibly TRBD2 for D (6 bases). The CDR3 loop spans 14 amino acids. Trimming left V 0 bases short and J 3 bases short, with 6 bases between. Germline assignment: CDR1 MRHNA and CDR2 SNTAGT. CDR3 region: CASSDSTSYNEQFF. The CDR3, as DNA: TGTGCCAGCAGTGACTCGACTAGCTACAATGAGCAGTTCTTC.

The chain is built from TRBV11-2 and TRBJ2-1; 7 bases are a match to TRBD1. Trimming removed 0 bases from V and 0 bases from J; junction bases left unmatched: 2. The germline V gene encodes CDR1 SGHAT and CDR2 FQNNGV. The CDR3 has 16 amino acids. The CDR3 reads CASSLEGGPSYNEQFF. The DNA of the CDR3 is TGTGCCAGCAGCTTAGAAGGGGGCCCCTCCTACAATGAGCAGTTCTTC.

The genes are TRBV19 and TRBJ2-1, with a weak D call TRBD2 (5 bases). Germline V gene lookup returns CDR1 LNHDA and CDR2 SQIVND (reference sequence). Trimming shortened V by 8 bases and J by 4 bases, and 9 bases separated the two germline ends. The CDR3 length is 12 residues. CDR3 DNA sequence: TGTGCCAGTTCGGGATATTACAATGAGCAGTTCTTC. It specifies CASSGYYNEQFF.

This clonotype was seen a handful of times. The rearrangement uses TRBV20-1 and TRBJ2-4; D may be TRBD2 (6 bases). The CDR3 consists of 16 residues. V was clipped by 0 bases and J by 8 bases, with 20 bases between them. The germline gives CDR1 DFQATT, CDR2 SNEGSKA (reference sequence). As DNA, the CDR3 is TGCAGTGCTAGAGAGCTGGGGCAGGGAGGTTTGCACATTCAGTACTTC. It yields the protein CSARELGQGGLHIQYF.

V is TRBV2 and J is TRBJ2-7; perhaps TRBD1 as D (6 bases). Germline V lookup: CDR1 SNHLY, CDR2 FYNNEI. The CDR3 loop spans 14 amino acids. Trimming removed 4 bases from V and 4 bases from J, with 14 bases in between. The CDR3 sequence: CASSVGQGLYEQYF. CDR3 DNA: TGTGCCAGCAGTGTTGGGCAGGGGCTTTACGAGCAGTACTTC.

This clonotype appeared a few times. The gene calls are TRBV7-8 and TRBJ2-6; a possible D gene is TRBD1 (6 bases). Germline values: CDR1 SGHVS, CDR2 FQNEAQ. CDR3 length: 15 amino acids. Trimming pared 7 bases from V and 0 bases from J, leaving 10 bases between. CDR3 DNA: TGTGCCAGCACCAAAGGGGGCTCTGGGGCCAACGTCCTGACTTTC. This gives the protein CASTKGGSGANVLTF.

This rearrangement joins TRBV28 to TRBJ2-7, with 8 bases aligning to TRBD1. The CDR3 is 13 residues long. In germline, CDR1 is MDHEN, CDR2 SYDVKM. V dropped 6 bases and J dropped 3; count of bases not matched to a gene: 4. DNA of the CDR3: TGTGCCAGCAGCATCAGGGGGCTCTACGAGCAGTACTTC. Protein: CASSIRGLYEQYF. Complete variable domain (other parts from reference TRBV28 and TRBJ2-7): DVKVTQSSRYLVKRTGEKVFLECVQDMDHENMFWYRQDPGLGLRLIYFSYDVKMKEKGDIPEGYSVSREKKERFSLILESASTNQTSMYLCASSIRGLYEQYFGPGTRLTVT.

This clonotype was detected a few times. The chain employs TRBV28 and TRBJ2-7; 9 bases are shared with TRBD2. From germline, CDR1 is MDHEN and CDR2 SYDVKM. CDR3 length: 18 residues. After removal of 4 bases from V and 4 bases from J, the junction contained 17 bases not matched to a gene. The CDR3 loop is CASSSPFDSGSWEYEQYF. CDR3 in DNA: TGTGCCAGCAGTTCCCCGTTTGATAGCGGGAGTTGGGAATACGAGCAGTACTTC.

The V gene is TRBV6-4, the J gene TRBJ2-1; no clear D gene. The CDR3 is 14 residues long. Trimming took 2 bases from V and 7 from J, leaving 12 bases between them. Germline V CDR1 and CDR2: MRHNA, SNTAGT. CDR3 sequence reads: CASSDGTEGNEQFF. CDR3 bases: TGTGCCAGCAGTGACGGTACAGAAGGGAATGAGCAGTTCTTC.

The genes are TRBV19 and TRBJ1-6; perhaps TRBD1 as D (5 bases). The V end lost 5 bases, the J end lost 7 bases, and 15 bases lay between the germline ends. The CDR3 contains 15 residues. Germline V gene sequence: CDR1 LNHDA, CDR2 SQIVND (reference sequence). The CDR3 DNA follows: TGTGCCAGTAGTGGTGGATCAGGGACCAATTCACCCCTCCACTTT. Its protein product is CASSGGSGTNSPLHF.

The chain carries TRBV6-2 or TRBV6-3 and TRBJ2-2; D uncertain. The germline V and J ends were trimmed by 7 bases and 6 bases, with 9 bases remaining between them. This CDR3 comprises 12 residues. Germline CDR1 reads MNHEY; CDR2 reads SVGEGT. The CDR3 loop reads CASTGRAGELFF. In DNA, the CDR3 is TGTGCCAGCACTGGTCGAGCCGGGGAGCTGTTTTTT.

The V and J genes are TRBV5-5 and TRBJ2-7; D is undetermined. Trimming removed 1 base at V and 5 bases at J, with 13 bases between. This CDR3 has 14 amino acids. The germline CDR1 and CDR2 sequences are SGHKS and YYEKEE (reference sequence). In DNA form, the CDR3 reads TGTGCCAGCAGCTTGTTCGGCAGGAAAGACGAGCAGTACTTC. It codes for CASSLFGRKDEQYF.

The chain recombines TRBV6-1 with TRBJ1-6; D not resolved. V was cut by 6 bases and J by 9 bases, with 15 bases left in between. The CDR3 runs to 14 residues. Germline CDR1 MNHNS, CDR2 SASEGT. The CDR3 DNA sequence: TGTGCCAGCAGCAAAGGGAGTTACGGTTCACCCCTCCACTTT. Its protein is CASSKGSYGSPLHF.

This clonotype was observed many times. The chain has TRBV6-1 and TRBJ2-2; maybe TRBD2 (7 bases). The CDR3 length is 14 residues. The V gene's germline CDR1 is MNHNS and CDR2 SASEGT. V lost 7 bases, J lost 7 bases, and 16 bases lay in between. This CDR3 reads CASKPGGWNGELFF. The CDR3 bases are TGTGCCAGCAAGCCGGGGGGCTGGAACGGGGAGCTGTTTTTT.

The V gene is TRBV5-1, the J gene TRBJ2-5; 10 bases agree with TRBD2. The CDR3 is made up of 17 amino acids. J lost 6 bases, V lost 0 bases, and 11 bases had no gene match. In germline, CDR1 is SGHRS, CDR2 YFSETQ. The CDR3 here is CASSLAQAGGFGKTQYF. The CDR3 nucleotides are TGCGCCAGCAGCTTGGCCCAAGCGGGGGGGTTCGGAAAGACCCAGTACTTC.

This clonotype was detected many times. J is TRBJ1-4 and V is TRBV6-5; D is unclear. V was clipped by 6 bases and J by 9 bases, with 11 bases between them. Germline V gene lookup returns CDR1 MNHEY and CDR2 SVGAGI. This CDR3 has 12 amino acids. DNA for the CDR3: TGTGCCAGCAGGGCAGGTCTTCAAAAACTGTTTTTT. This encodes CASRAGLQKLFF.

The chain couples TRBV18 to TRBJ2-3; TRBD2 might be the D (6 bases). Germline-derived CDR1 and CDR2 are KGHSH and LQKENI. V lost 8 bases and J lost 4, with 22 bases in between. CDR3 length equals 16 residues. The CDR3 DNA follows: TGTGCCAGCACCCCACTTGGGCTAGCGATCGCAGATACGCAGTATTTT. Amino acids: CASTPLGLAIADTQYF.